This T cell receptor (beta chain) was found in a study of T cell repertoires in cytomegalovirus infection. The study's findings and limits: Dominating the ex vivo response were HLA-C-restricted CMV-specific TCR beta clonotypes.

As regards this clonotype: Its antigen is undetermined.

This CDR3 spans 16 amino acids. Germline V gene data show CDR1 as SGHTA and CDR2 as FQGNSA. Trimming cost V 1 base and J 2 bases; bases outside gene matches: 1. TCRdb reprocessed the reads via MiXCR and lists one record per CDR3 protein. The data show hundreds of thousands of distinct CDR3 sequences, 30% to 35% seen once. This material consisted of cultured CD8+ T cells from PBMCs, taken from culture after CMV antigen stimulation. This chain connects TRBV7-2 to TRBJ2-1; 11 nucleotides line up with TRBD2. The TCR comes from a human donor in good health (CMV status not recorded). Some clones in this sample may be carry-over from other donors' samples. CDR3 sequence reads: CASSLVTSGAYNEQFF. The CDR3 coding sequence is TGTGCCAGCAGCTTAGTGACTAGCGGGGCCTACAATGAGCAGTTCTTC. The whole variable domain, filled in from reference TRBV7-2 and TRBJ2-1, reads GAGVSQSPSNKVTEKGKDVELRCDPISGHTALYWYRQSLGQGLEFLIYFQGNSAPDKSGLPSDRFSAERTGGSVSTLTIQRTQQEDSAVYLCASSLVTSGAYNEQFFGPGTRLTVL.